A single sample gave rise to the 2 T cell receptor beta chains below, sequenced in a study of T cell repertoires in cytomegalovirus infection. These receptors are not linked to any known antigen. TCRdb reprocessed the reads with MiXCR, giving one entry per CDR3 protein. The data hold fewer than 1,000,000 distinct CDR3 sequences, with approximately 32% observed a single time. This sample comprised cultured CD8+ T cells from PBMCs, obtained from culture after CMV antigen stimulation. Every receptor here comes from a human donor in good health (CMV status not recorded). Some clones in this sample may be carry-over from other donors' samples.

This clonotype was detected only a few times. The chain joins TRBV19 to TRBJ2-2, with TRBD1 as a possible D gene (5 bases). V was shortened by 11 bases and J by 6 bases, with 16 bases between the two germline ends. The CDR3 has 13 residues. Germline CDR1 and CDR2: LNHDA and SQIVND (reference sequence). In DNA, the CDR3 is TGTGCCTCCTGGGGCCTGGGGCCCGGGGAGCTGTTTTTT. This encodes CASWGLGPGELFF.

This chain connects TRBV4-2 to TRBJ2-5; D unresolved. With 0 bases removed from V and 4 bases from J, the gap between germline ends came to 9 bases. The CDR3 totals 14 residues. The germline V gene encodes CDR1 LGHNA and CDR2 YNFKEQ. The CDR3 DNA reads TGTGCCAGCAGCCAAGAAATCAGGAGAGAGACCCAGTACTTC. This codes for CASSQEIRRETQYF.